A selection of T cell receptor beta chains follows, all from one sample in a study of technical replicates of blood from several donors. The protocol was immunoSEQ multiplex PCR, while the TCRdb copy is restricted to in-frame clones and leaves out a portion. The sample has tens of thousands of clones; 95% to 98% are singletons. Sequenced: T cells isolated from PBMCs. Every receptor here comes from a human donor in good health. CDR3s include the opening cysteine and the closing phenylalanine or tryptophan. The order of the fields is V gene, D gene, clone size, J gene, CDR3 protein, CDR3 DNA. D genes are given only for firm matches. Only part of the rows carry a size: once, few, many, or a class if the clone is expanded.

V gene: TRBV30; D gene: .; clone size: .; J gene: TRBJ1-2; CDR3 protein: CAWSGERYGYTF; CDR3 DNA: TGTGCCTGGAGCGGCGAGAGGTATGGCTACACCTTC
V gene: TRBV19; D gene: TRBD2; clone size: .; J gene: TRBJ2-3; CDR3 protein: CASSIYGLAATDTQYF; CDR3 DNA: TGTGCCAGTAGTATATATGGACTAGCGGCCACAGATACGCAGTATTTT
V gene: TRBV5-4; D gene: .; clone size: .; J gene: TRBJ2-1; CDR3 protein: CASSPPPGGDSYNEQFF; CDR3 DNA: TGTGCCAGCAGCCCCCCCCCTGGAGGGGACTCCTACAATGAGCAGTTCTTC
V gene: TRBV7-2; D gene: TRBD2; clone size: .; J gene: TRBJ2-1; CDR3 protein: CANSGDEQFF; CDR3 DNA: TGTGCCAATAGCGGGGATGAGCAGTTCTTC
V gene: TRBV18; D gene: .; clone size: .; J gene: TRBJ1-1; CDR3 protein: CASSPYQRTEAFF; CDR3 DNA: TGTGCCAGCTCACCATATCAGAGGACTGAAGCTTTCTTT
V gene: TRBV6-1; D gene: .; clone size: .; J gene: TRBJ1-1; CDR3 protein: CASSEVGRSNTEAFF; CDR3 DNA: TGTGCCAGCAGTGAAGTGGGCAGGTCGAACACTGAAGCTTTCTTT
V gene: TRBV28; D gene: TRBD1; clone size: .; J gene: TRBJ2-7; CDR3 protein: CASGTGGYEQYF; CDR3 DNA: TGTGCCAGCGGGACAGGGGGTTACGAGCAGTACTTC
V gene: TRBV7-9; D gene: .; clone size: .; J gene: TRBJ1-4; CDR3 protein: CASSLLTNEKLFF; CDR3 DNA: TGTGCCAGCAGCCTCTTGACTAATGAAAAACTGTTTTTT
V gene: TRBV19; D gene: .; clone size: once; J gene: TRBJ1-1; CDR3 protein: CASLWTALDTEAFF; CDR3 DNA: TGTGCCAGTTTATGGACAGCTTTGGACACTGAAGCTTTCTTT
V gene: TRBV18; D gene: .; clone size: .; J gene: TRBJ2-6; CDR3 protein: CASSPPNGGSGANVLTF; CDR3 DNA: TGTGCCAGCTCACCACCCAACGGGGGCTCTGGGGCCAACGTCCTGACTTTC
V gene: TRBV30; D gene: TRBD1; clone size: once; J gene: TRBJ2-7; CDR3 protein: CAGSDRERGEQYF; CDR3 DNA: TGTGCCGGGAGTGACAGGGAGAGGGGCGAGCAGTACTTC
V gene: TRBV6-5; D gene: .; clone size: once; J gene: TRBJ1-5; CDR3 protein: CASSSTGDYQPQHF; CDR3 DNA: TGTGCCAGCAGCAGTACAGGAGATTATCAGCCCCAGCATTTT
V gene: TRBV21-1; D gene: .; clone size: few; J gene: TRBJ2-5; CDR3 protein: CASSKASGGEQETQYF; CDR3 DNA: TGTGCCAGCAGCAAAGCAAGCGGGGGGGAACAAGAGACCCAGTACTTC
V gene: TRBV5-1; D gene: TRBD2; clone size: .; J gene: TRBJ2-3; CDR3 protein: CASRGSGSVNTQYF; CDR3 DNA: TGCGCCAGCCGGGGTAGCGGGAGTGTAAATACGCAGTATTTT
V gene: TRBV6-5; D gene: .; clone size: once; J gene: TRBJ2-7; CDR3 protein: CASSYSESSYEQYF; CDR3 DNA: TGTGCCAGCAGTTACAGCGAGAGCTCCTACGAGCAGTACTTC
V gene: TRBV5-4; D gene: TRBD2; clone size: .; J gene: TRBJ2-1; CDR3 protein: CASSFRLAGGEQFF; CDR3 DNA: TGTGCCAGCAGCTTCAGACTAGCGGGGGGGGAGCAGTTCTTC
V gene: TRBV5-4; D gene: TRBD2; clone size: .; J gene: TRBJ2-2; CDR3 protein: CASSLDFPLAGGVGELFF; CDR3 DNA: TGTGCCAGCAGCTTGGATTTTCCCCTAGCGGGAGGAGTCGGGGAGCTGTTTTTT
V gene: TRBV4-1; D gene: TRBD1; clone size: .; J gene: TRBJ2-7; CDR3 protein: CASSQASRPGTGANTYEQYF; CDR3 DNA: TGCGCCAGCAGCCAAGCCTCCCGTCCCGGGACAGGGGCGAATACCTACGAGCAGTACTTC
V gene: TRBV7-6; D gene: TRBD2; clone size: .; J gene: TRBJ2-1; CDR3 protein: CASSLVASGGVHNEQFF; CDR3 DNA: TGTGCCAGCAGCTTAGTTGCTAGCGGGGGGGTACACAATGAGCAGTTCTTC
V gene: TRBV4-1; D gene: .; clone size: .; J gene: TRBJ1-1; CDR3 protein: CASSQGAGKGFYEAFF; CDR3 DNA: TGCGCCAGCAGCCAAGGCGCGGGGAAGGGATTTTACGAAGCTTTCTTT